A selection of T cell receptor beta chains follows, all from one sample in a study of blood T cell repertoires in COVID-19. This table comes from immunoSEQ multiplex PCR, and its TCRdb copy is limited to in-frame clones, with some not included. The sample has tens of thousands of clones; roughly 90% are singletons. Material for sequencing was peripheral blood. The source is a man in his sixties with COVID-19, enrolled during active disease. CDR3s include the opening cysteine and the closing phenylalanine or tryptophan. Each record gives: D gene, V gene, clone size, J gene, CDR3 DNA, CDR3 protein. The D gene is left open where the match is weak. Clone size appears in some rows only: once, few, many, or a class for an expanded clone.

NA	TRBV30	NA	TRBJ1-5	TGTGCCTGGGGGGGCCAAGGGGCTAGTCTTCGGCAGCCCCAGCATTTT	CAWGGQGASLRQPQHF
NA	TRBV5-6	NA	TRBJ2-5	TGTGCCAGCAACGACGGAGGGGACCAAGAGACCCAGTACTTC	CASNDGGDQETQYF
NA	TRBV28	NA	TRBJ1-2	TGTGCCAGCAGTTTACGAGAGGGTTACTATGGCTACACCTTC	CASSLREGYYGYTF
TRBD1	TRBV7-3	few	TRBJ2-1	TGTGCCAGCAGCTTGGGCCAGGGGGCTTACAATGAGCAGTTCTTC	CASSLGQGAYNEQFF
TRBD2	TRBV7-8	NA	TRBJ2-1	TGTGCCAGCAGCTTGCTAGAAACTGGCAGCCGGGGGGATGAGCAGTTCTTC	CASSLLETGSRGDEQFF
TRBD1	TRBV27	NA	TRBJ1-1	TGTGCCAGCAGGAAGGGACAGGGAGACACTGAAGCTTTCTTT	CASRKGQGDTEAFF
NA	TRBV6-5	NA	TRBJ1-1	TGTGCCAGCAGACGAAAGGGACAGAACACTGAAGCTTTCTTT	CASRRKGQNTEAFF
NA	TRBV4-3	NA	TRBJ2-1	TGCGCCAGCAGCCAAGATCCGGTCTCAGGGGTTGAGCAGTTCTTC	CASSQDPVSGVEQFF
TRBD1	TRBV28	NA	TRBJ1-4	TGTGCCAGCAGTTTATCAGGCAGGGGGCATGAAAAACTGTTTTTT	CASSLSGRGHEKLFF
TRBD1	TRBV29-1	NA	TRBJ1-2	TGCAGCGTTGGGACAGGGGTAGGCTACACCTTC	CSVGTGVGYTF
NA	TRBV25-1	NA	TRBJ2-7	TGTGCCGGACTTCCCGGACAGAAGTTCTACGAGCAGTACTTC	CAGLPGQKFYEQYF
TRBD2	TRBV30	NA	TRBJ2-1	TGTGCCTGGGGGCTAGCGGGAGTAGGAGAGCAGTTCTTC	CAWGLAGVGEQFF
TRBD2	TRBV4-1	NA	TRBJ2-2	TGCGCCAGCAGCCTAACCCAGGGAGGGACCGGGGAGCTGTTTTTT	CASSLTQGGTGELFF
TRBD1	TRBV11-3	NA	TRBJ2-4	TGTGCCAGCAGCCCTGGGGGACAGATTCAGTACTTC	CASSPGGQIQYF
TRBD1	TRBV9	NA	TRBJ1-2	TGTGCCAGCAGCCCCCGGACAGGTTCCTATGGCTACACCTTC	CASSPRTGSYGYTF
NA	TRBV29-1	NA	TRBJ2-7	TGCAGCGCGACGGACAGCTCCTACGAGCAGTACTTC	CSATDSSYEQYF
TRBD1	TRBV5-1	NA	TRBJ1-1	TGCGCCAGCAACGTAGGGGGCTCAAACACTGAAGCTTTCTTT	CASNVGGSNTEAFF
TRBD2	TRBV5-4	once	TRBJ2-3	TGTGCCAGCAGCTTGACTAGCGGGAGCACAGATACGCAGTATTTT	CASSLTSGSTDTQYF
TRBD1	TRBV5-1	NA	TRBJ1-1	TGCGCCAGCAGCTTGGGACAGGGGGCTGGGGACACTGAAGCTTTCTTT	CASSLGQGAGDTEAFF
TRBD1	TRBV4-3	once	TRBJ2-5	TGCGCCAGCAGCCAAGGTACAGGGGCCGAGACCCAGTACTTC	CASSQGTGAETQYF
NA	TRBV7-9	NA	TRBJ2-2	TGTGCCAGCAGCTTAGGCAGCACCGGGGAGCTGTTTTTT	CASSLGSTGELFF
NA	TRBV28	NA	TRBJ2-5	TGTGCCAGCACCGGGTCCCAAGAGACCCAGTACTTC	CASTGSQETQYF
NA	TRBV12-3/TRBV12-4	NA	TRBJ1-1	TGTGCCAGCAGCCCAAGGGGGAACACTGAAGCTTTCTTT	CASSPRGNTEAFF
NA	TRBV2	few	TRBJ1-2	TGTGCCAGCAGTGAAGAGGGGTTCATGGGTGGCTACACCTTC	CASSEEGFMGGYTF
NA	TRBV2	NA	TRBJ1-1	TGTGCCAGCAGTGGGGTGGTACAGGCTGAAGCTTTCTTT	CASSGVVQAEAFF
TRBD1	TRBV30	NA	TRBJ1-6	TGTGCCTCCGGACAGGAAAATTCACCCCTCCACTTT	CASGQENSPLHF
NA	TRBV7-3	once	TRBJ2-6	TGTGCCAGCAGCCGCGATTCTTCTGGGGCCAACGTCCTGACTTTC	CASSRDSSGANVLTF
NA	TRBV10-3	NA	TRBJ2-7	TGTGCCATCAGTGAGTCGGCCAGGGTGCACGAGCAGTACTTC	CAISESARVHEQYF
TRBD1	TRBV2	NA	TRBJ1-1	TGTGCCACAGACAGGGCGGAAACTGAAGCTTTCTTT	CATDRAETEAFF
NA	TRBV3-1/TRBV3-2	NA	TRBJ1-2	TGTGCCAGCAGCTCCACCCTCGGCAGGCCCAACTATGGCTACACCTTC	CASSSTLGRPNYGYTF
TRBD2	TRBV29-1	NA	TRBJ2-1	TGCAGCGTTGTTGGGCTAGCGGGGTCACGGTGGTTCTTC	CSVVGLAGSRWFF
TRBD2	TRBV6-4	NA	TRBJ2-3	TGTGCCAGCAGTCTACTAGCGGGAAGCACAGATACGCAGTATTTT	CASSLLAGSTDTQYF
TRBD1	TRBV28	once	TRBJ1-5	TGTGCCAGCAGGCGACAGGGCCAGCCCCAGCATTTT	CASRRQGQPQHF